This T cell receptor (beta chain) emerged from a study of metastatic and nonmetastatic thyroid tumors. On the study more broadly: The authors compared repertoires across blood and tumor or nodule tissue from malignant and benign thyroid patients. Study-wide points: In blood and tumor, TCR beta diversity was reportedly significantly higher in malignant thyroid tumors than in benign nodules.

Per the authors' pipeline: What underpinned the distant-metastasis classifier for papillary thyroid cancer was the set of CDR3 differences across clinicopathological groups. Using MiXCR, TCRdb re-called clones from the PCR reads. The V and J calls were not made by the authors but by TCRdb's processing. The sample lists about 7,000 clones; 39% were seen once. No patient received treatment before thyroid surgery. About this clone: The antigen remains unidentified.

The specimen sequenced was tumor tissue. This receptor was taken from a female donor with papillary thyroid cancer or a benign thyroid nodule (not recorded which). Some clones in this sample may be carry-over from other donors' samples.

CDR3: CASSLGLIPRRDRNTEAFF. Here the CDR3 DNA reads TGTGCCAGCAGCTTAGGTCTTATCCCTCGACGCGACAGGAACACTGAAGCTTTCTTT. This sequence joins TRBV11-1 and TRBJ1-1; a possible D gene is TRBD1 (5 bases). Germline CDR1 and CDR2: SGHAT and FQDESV (reference sequence). The CDR3 contains 19 residues. The germline V and J ends were trimmed by 1 base and 1 base, with 22 bases remaining between them.